This T cell receptor beta chain was captured by sequencing in a study of blood T cells in healthy people across ages. Study-level information: About one barcoded beta molecule per two T cells was captured by template switching.

Germline assignment: CDR1 SGHRS and CDR2 YFSETQ. Trimming stripped 0 bases from V and 5 bases from J, with 14 bases between. The CDR3 is 15 amino acids. The extraction recovered at least 6 micrograms of total RNA per sample. A remark on this clonotype: Its antigen remains unknown.

Findings of the study overall: The long-lived group displayed more naive CD4+ cells, plus higher diversity, than the aged donors did. Across the age range, TCR beta diversity per million T cells fell in a roughly linear way.

Sample-barcoded 5' priming and a J-beta primer mix drove a second PCR of 7 to 11 cycles. One entry per CDR3 protein, called by TCRdb with MiXCR from the 5' RACE reads. This sample has approximately 770,000 distinct CDR3 sequences, with about 62% found just once. This receptor was obtained from a man aged 25 to 40 in good health. The sample taken for sequencing was blood. This rearrangement joins TRBV5-1 to TRBJ2-5, with D tentatively TRBD2 (5 bases). CDR3 DNA: TGCGCCAGCAGCTTGGCGCCGGCCCGAGGGGAGACCCAGTACTTC. Encoded protein: CASSLAPARGETQYF.